This T cell receptor (beta chain) was documented in a study of regulatory dendritic cells for organ transplantation. Study-level points and caveats: The most alloreactive TCR clonotypes were found in resting memory CD8+ cells.

The germline V gene encodes CDR1 SGDLS and CDR2 YYNGEE. CDR3 length: 15 residues. The V end was cut by 0 bases, the J end by 2 bases, with 12 bases between. Naive CD45RA+ and memory CD45RO+ CD4+ or CD8+ T cells were FACS-sorted. As to this clone: The antigen is not known.

TCRdb keeps only in-frame clones here, not all; method: immunoSEQ multiplex PCR. Here the sample spans under 35,000 clones, roughly 84% being singletons. The material sequenced was naive CD8+ T cells from blood. As to subset: CD45RA+ naive T cells. The J gene is TRBJ2-7, the V gene TRBV9; D unclear. The TCR comes from a human donor in good health. In DNA, the CDR3 is TGTGCCAGCAGCGTAGGATTGACTTCTACCTACGAGCAGTACTTC. Its translation: CASSVGLTSTYEQYF.